This entry is about one T cell receptor beta chain. V was clipped by 1 base and J by 2 bases, with 14 bases between them. The CDR3 totals 15 residues. Per germline, CDR1 GTSNPN and CDR2 SVGIG (reference sequence). The protocol was immunoSEQ multiplex PCR, while the TCRdb copy is restricted to in-frame clones and leaves out a portion. The sample has under 30,000 clones; around nine tenths are singletons. These data are taken from a study of multiple sclerosis patients with progressive multifocal leukoencephalopathy. Time point noted: about six months of natalizumab therapy. The chain joins TRBV30 to TRBJ2-5, with D uncertain. This sequence was found in a human donor with multiple sclerosis. The sequencing here drew on PBMCs, taken from a patient treated with natalizumab. CDR3 DNA: TGTGCCTGGAGTGGTCTAAGGGCCCTACAAGAGACCCAGTACTTC. This codes for CAWSGLRALQETQYF.